Listed below are T cell receptor beta chains from one sample, sequenced in a study of blood T cell repertoires in COVID-19. Generated by immunoSEQ multiplex PCR, the TCRdb table keeps only in-frame clones and is missing some. The sample holds over 300,000 clones; 86% are singletons and the top ten take around 1.5%. The sample taken for sequencing was peripheral blood. The source is a woman aged 45-59 years with acute or convalescent COVID-19. The CDR3 runs from the conserved cysteine through the conserved F or W. Fields, in order: clone size, J gene, V gene, D gene, CDR3 length, CDR3 DNA, CDR3 protein. The D gene is left open where the match is weak. Clone size is stated in some rows and not others, as once, few, many or a class when expanded.

size: -
J: TRBJ1-6
V: TRBV3-1/TRBV3-2
D: -
length: 15
DNA: TGTGCCAGCAGCCAAGGAGGGGGTTATAATTCACCCCTCCACTTT
CDR3: CASSQGGGYNSPLHF

size: -
J: TRBJ1-2
V: TRBV3-1/TRBV3-2
D: -
length: 11
DNA: TGTGCCAGCAGCCAGAGCGCTGGCTACACCTTC
CDR3: CASSQSAGYTF

size: -
J: TRBJ2-7
V: TRBV6-6
D: -
length: 19
DNA: TGTGCCAGCAGTCCACTCGGACCCTCCGGCGGGATGAGCTCCTACGAGCAGTACTTC
CDR3: CASSPLGPSGGMSSYEQYF

size: -
J: TRBJ2-3
V: TRBV10-3
D: -
length: 15
DNA: TGTGCCATCAGTGAGTACCCCCCCGGGGAGGATACGCAGTATTTT
CDR3: CAISEYPPGEDTQYF

size: -
J: TRBJ2-7
V: TRBV28
D: -
length: 15
DNA: TGTGCCAGCAGCCTTGTTGTGGGAGCGGGCTACGAGCAGTACTTC
CDR3: CASSLVVGAGYEQYF

size: -
J: TRBJ1-5
V: TRBV2
D: TRBD1
length: 14
DNA: TGTGCCAGCAGTAAGGACAGGGTACATCAGCCCCAGCATTTT
CDR3: CASSKDRVHQPQHF

size: -
J: TRBJ1-1
V: TRBV28
D: -
length: 13
DNA: TGTGCCAGCAGTGAACTCACACAGGGTCGGGCTTTCTTT
CDR3: CASSELTQGRAFF

size: -
J: TRBJ2-1
V: TRBV14
D: TRBD2
length: 18
DNA: TGTGCCAGCAGCCAAGCGTCGACGCGGGGGAGCTCCTACAATGAGCAGTTCTTC
CDR3: CASSQASTRGSSYNEQFF

size: few
J: TRBJ1-5
V: TRBV10-3
D: -
length: 16
DNA: TGTGCCATCAGGTCCTGGGGGGGCCTAAGGAATCAGCCCCAGCATTTT
CDR3: CAIRSWGGLRNQPQHF

size: few
J: TRBJ2-7
V: TRBV5-5
D: -
length: 15
DNA: TGTGCCAGCAGCTTGGATGGCAGGGTGACCTACGAGCAGTACTTC
CDR3: CASSLDGRVTYEQYF

size: -
J: TRBJ2-2
V: TRBV18
D: TRBD2
length: 16
DNA: TGTGCCAGCTCTCCCGGACTAGCGGGAGAAACCGGGGAGCTGTTTTTT
CDR3: CASSPGLAGETGELFF

size: -
J: TRBJ1-5
V: TRBV19
D: -
length: 17
DNA: TGTGCCAGTAGTACCTTCCGGTGGGCAACCCCTAATCAGCCCCAGCATTTT
CDR3: CASSTFRWATPNQPQHF

size: -
J: TRBJ2-3
V: TRBV6-2/TRBV6-3
D: -
length: 14
DNA: TGTGCCAGCAGTTACTCAACCTCGGCAGATACGCAGTATTTT
CDR3: CASSYSTSADTQYF

size: -
J: TRBJ2-2
V: TRBV10-3
D: TRBD2
length: 17
DNA: TGTGCCATCAGTGAGGGGACTAGCGGGAGGGTGGCCGGGGAGCTGTTTTTT
CDR3: CAISEGTSGRVAGELFF

size: -
J: TRBJ2-7
V: TRBV5-6
D: TRBD1
length: 16
DNA: TGTGCCAGCAGCTTGATGGGACAGGGCGTTGCATACGAGCAGTACTTC
CDR3: CASSLMGQGVAYEQYF

size: -
J: TRBJ1-6
V: TRBV5-6
D: -
length: 16
DNA: TGTGCCAGCAGCTTGTACCCGGACATCTACCATTCACCCCTCCACTTT
CDR3: CASSLYPDIYHSPLHF

size: once
J: TRBJ2-1
V: TRBV19
D: -
length: 15
DNA: TGTGCCAGTAGTATAACGGGAGAACCGTACAATGAGCAGTTCTTC
CDR3: CASSITGEPYNEQFF

size: -
J: TRBJ2-5
V: TRBV5-6
D: TRBD2
length: 15
DNA: TGTGCCAGCAGCACCATACTAGCGTACCAAGAGACCCAGTACTTC
CDR3: CASSTILAYQETQYF

size: once
J: TRBJ2-2
V: TRBV7-9
D: TRBD2
length: 15
DNA: TGTGCCAGCAGCTGGGCGGGAGAGCTCACCGGGGAGCTGTTTTTT
CDR3: CASSWAGELTGELFF

size: -
J: TRBJ2-7
V: TRBV9
D: TRBD2
length: 16
DNA: TGTGCCAGCAGCGGGGGGACTAGAACCTTTTCCTACGAGCAGTACTTC
CDR3: CASSGGTRTFSYEQYF

size: -
J: TRBJ1-1
V: TRBV18
D: -
length: 15
DNA: TGTGCCAGCTCACCCCGGGGGGGGGACCACACTGAAGCTTTCTTT
CDR3: CASSPRGGDHTEAFF

size: -
J: TRBJ1-6
V: TRBV9
D: TRBD1
length: 15
DNA: TGTGCCAGCAGCACCGGGGACAGCTATAATTCACCCCTCCACTTT
CDR3: CASSTGDSYNSPLHF

size: -
J: TRBJ1-6
V: TRBV7-8
D: TRBD1
length: 17
DNA: TGTGCCAGCAGCCCAGACAGGGGGAGCTCCTATAATTCACCCCTCCACTTT
CDR3: CASSPDRGSSYNSPLHF

size: -
J: TRBJ2-1
V: TRBV5-4
D: TRBD2
length: 16
DNA: TGTGCCAGCAGCTTGATGGGCGGGAGGGCCTACAATGAGCAGTTCTTC
CDR3: CASSLMGGRAYNEQFF